The 8 T cell receptor beta chains presented below share a single source sample, sequenced in a study of PD-1 blockade in classical Hodgkin lymphoma. Every one of the patients relapsed after autologous stem cell transplantation (brentuximab vedotin exposure was variable). The assay was immunoSEQ multiplex PCR, and TCRdb's table has in-frame clones only and misses some. The sample records 75,000 to 100,000 clones, roughly 76% being singletons. The sequenced sample was peripheral blood mononuclear cells (PBMCs), obtained before the second cycle of nivolumab. The receptors stem from a human donor with classical Hodgkin lymphoma.

This clone was seen once. V gene TRBV7-2 combines with J gene TRBJ2-5; D is ambiguous. Germline CDR1 and CDR2: SGHTA and FQGNSA. The V and J ends lost 5 bases and 1 base respectively, with 8 bases between them. The CDR3 is 13 amino acids. The CDR3 protein is CASSLFPQETQYF. The CDR3 DNA reads as TGTGCCAGCAGCCTATTCCCCCAAGAGACCCAGTACTTC.

The chain links TRBV28 to TRBJ2-2; the match to TRBD1 covers 7 bases. This CDR3 region has 17 residues. Trimming at V came to 2 bases and at J to 0 bases, leaving 6 bases not matched to a gene. Germline CDR1 reads MDHEN; CDR2 reads SYDVKM. The CDR3 region is CASSLDQQGTNTGELFF. In DNA form, the CDR3 reads TGTGCCAGCAGTTTAGACCAACAGGGGACGAACACCGGGGAGCTGTTTTTT.

This clone has a handful of counts. CDR3 sequence (DNA): TGTGCCAGCAGTTCTTTACAGGGGAGGGCTGAAGCTTTCTTT. This translates into CASSSLQGRAEAFF. The genes are TRBV28 and TRBJ1-1; 7 bases are a match to TRBD1. The junction had 8 bases not matched to a gene; V was cut back by 4 bases and J by 6 bases. The CDR3 contains 14 residues. Germline loops: CDR1 MDHEN, CDR2 SYDVKM.

This chain links TRBV2 with TRBJ2-5, with unresolved D. This CDR3 has 11 residues. CDR1 is SNHLY, CDR2 FYNNEI, per germline. The ends were cut back, 1 base at V and 5 bases at J, with 2 bases in the middle. In DNA form, the CDR3 reads TGTGCCAGCAGTGAAGGGGAGACCCAGTACTTC. It codes for CASSEGETQYF.

This chain links TRBV7-3 with TRBJ1-1, with TRBD1 matching 7 bases. V was clipped by 5 bases and J by 5 bases; unmatched bases: 8. Germline CDR1 is SGHTA and CDR2 is FQGTGA. The CDR3 is 14 residues long. The CDR3 spells CASSATGVGTEAFF. CDR3 coding DNA: TGTGCCAGCAGCGCCACAGGGGTTGGTACTGAAGCTTTCTTT.

DNA for the CDR3: TGTGCCAGCAGCTTACAGATGAACACTGAAGCTTTCTTT. It encodes CASSLQMNTEAFF. The gene calls are TRBV11-2 and TRBJ1-1; D gene unclear. Trimming removed 2 bases at V and 0 bases at J, with 4 bases between. The CDR3 extends over 13 amino acids. Per germline, CDR1 SGHAT and CDR2 FQNNGV.

The chain couples TRBV6-5 to TRBJ2-1; 10 bases match TRBD2. Germline CDR1 and CDR2: MNHEY and SVGAGI. CDR3 size: 16 residues. Trimming took 4 bases from V and 6 from J; bases not matched to a gene: 9. The CDR3 DNA sequence: TGTGCCAGCAGTTCCCTTACTAGCGGGACCCTCAATGAGCAGTTCTTC. Protein sequence: CASSSLTSGTLNEQFF.

J is TRBJ2-7 and V is TRBV6-4; D is undetermined. The CDR3 extends over 13 amino acids. V lost 7 bases, J lost 1 base, and 11 bases lay in between. Germline CDR1 and CDR2: MRHNA and SNTAGT. Here the CDR3 reads CASTPMGSYEQYF. Written as DNA, the CDR3 is TGTGCCAGCACCCCCATGGGGTCCTACGAGCAGTACTTC.